These 6 T cell receptor beta chains were all obtained from the same sample, sequenced in a study of CD8 T cells in Susac syndrome. cDNA came from around 0.5 to 1 ug RNA primed by random hexamers. TCRdb re-called the immunoSEQ multiplex PCR reads with MiXCR, one entry per CDR3 protein. The sample holds nearly 200,000 distinct CDR3 sequences, roughly 95% seen once. Material for sequencing was CD4+ T cells from PBMCs. All receptors derive from a human donor with multiple sclerosis.

This clonotype was found once. This chain joins TRBV19 and TRBJ1-5; D remains unclear. V shed 6 bases and J shed 7 bases, with 13 bases lying between them. CDR1 is LNHDA, CDR2 SQIVND, per germline (reference sequence). The CDR3 sequence is 13 residues long. CDR3 sequence reads: CASREPGSQPQHF. The CDR3 nucleotides are TGTGCCAGTAGAGAGCCGGGCTCCCAGCCCCAGCATTTT.

The rearrangement uses TRBV20-1 and TRBJ2-5; D remains unclear. Looked up from germline, CDR1 is DFQATT and CDR2 is SNEGSKA (reference sequence). With 4 bases removed from V and 3 bases from J, the gap between germline ends came to 9 bases. The CDR3 consists of 12 residues. The CDR3 DNA follows: TGCAGTGCTACCTTGAAAGAAGAGACCCAGTACTTC. As protein: CSATLKEETQYF.

This chain links TRBV12-3 or TRBV12-4 with TRBJ2-2; 11 bases map to TRBD2. The V and J ends lost 2 bases and 2 bases, in that order; junction bases with no gene match: 1. The CDR3 covers 16 residues. This CDR3 is CASSLRLAGNTGELFF. In DNA, the CDR3 is TGTGCCAGCAGTTTAAGACTAGCGGGAAACACCGGGGAGCTGTTTTTT.

The chain links TRBV20-1 to TRBJ1-5; TRBD1 matches 7 bases. The J segment lost 3 bases and the V segment lost 5 bases, leaving 4 bases of the junction unmatched. Germline values: CDR1 DFQATT, CDR2 SNEGSKA (reference sequence). This CDR3 comprises 13 residues. The CDR3 DNA reads as TGCAGTGCTCAGGGGGGGCCCAATCAGCCCCAGCATTTT. Its protein product is CSAQGGPNQPQHF.

The V gene is TRBV18, the J gene TRBJ1-2; perhaps TRBD1 as D (6 bases). V was trimmed by 2 bases and J by 6 bases, leaving 16 bases between them. Germline loops: CDR1 KGHSH, CDR2 LQKENI. The CDR3 runs 15 residues. In DNA form, the CDR3 reads TGTGCCAGCTCACCAGTCGACGTTCGGGGGCATGGCTACACCTTC. Residues: CASSPVDVRGHGYTF.

This sequence joins TRBV18 and TRBJ1-5; the D is unclear. CDR1 KGHSH and CDR2 LQKENI come from the germline V gene. Trimming left V 4 bases short and J 4 bases short, with 11 bases between. CDR3 length: 14 residues. The CDR3 DNA sequence: TGTGCCAGCTCACTCCGACCTTTAAATCAGCCCCAGCATTTT. Translation: CASSLRPLNQPQHF.